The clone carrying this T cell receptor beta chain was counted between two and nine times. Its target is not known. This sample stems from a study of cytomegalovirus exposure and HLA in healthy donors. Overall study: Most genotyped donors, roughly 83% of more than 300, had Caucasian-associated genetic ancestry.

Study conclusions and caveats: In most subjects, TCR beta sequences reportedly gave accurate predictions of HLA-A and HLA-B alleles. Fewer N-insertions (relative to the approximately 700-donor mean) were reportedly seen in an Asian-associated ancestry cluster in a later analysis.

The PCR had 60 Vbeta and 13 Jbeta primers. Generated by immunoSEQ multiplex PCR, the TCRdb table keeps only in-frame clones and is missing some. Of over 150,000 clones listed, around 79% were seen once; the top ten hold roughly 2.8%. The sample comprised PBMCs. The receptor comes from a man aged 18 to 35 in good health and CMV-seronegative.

The CDR3 nucleotides read TGTGCCAGCACCCCCGGTCGCTCCTACAATGAGCAGTTCTTC. It encodes CASTPGRSYNEQFF. The chain has TRBV6-5 and TRBJ2-1; D is unresolved. V was clipped by 7 bases and J by 0 bases, with 10 bases between them. CDR1 MNHEY and CDR2 SVGAGI come from the germline V gene. The CDR3 loop spans 14 amino acids.